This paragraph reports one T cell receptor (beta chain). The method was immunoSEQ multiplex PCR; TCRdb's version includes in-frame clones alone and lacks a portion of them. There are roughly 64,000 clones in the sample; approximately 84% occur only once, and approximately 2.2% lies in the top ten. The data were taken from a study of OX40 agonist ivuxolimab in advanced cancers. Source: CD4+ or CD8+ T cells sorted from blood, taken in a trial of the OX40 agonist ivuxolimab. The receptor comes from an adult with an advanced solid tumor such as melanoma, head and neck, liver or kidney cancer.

The CDR3 DNA reads as TGTGCCAGCAGTCTTGGCTCCTACAATGAGCAGTTCTTC. This translates into CASSLGSYNEQFF. The chain joins TRBV7-3 to TRBJ2-1; D uncertain. The CDR3 contains 13 residues. Germline lookup yields CDR1 SGHTA and CDR2 FQGTGA. The V end lost 6 bases, the J end lost 0 bases, and 6 bases lay between the germline ends.